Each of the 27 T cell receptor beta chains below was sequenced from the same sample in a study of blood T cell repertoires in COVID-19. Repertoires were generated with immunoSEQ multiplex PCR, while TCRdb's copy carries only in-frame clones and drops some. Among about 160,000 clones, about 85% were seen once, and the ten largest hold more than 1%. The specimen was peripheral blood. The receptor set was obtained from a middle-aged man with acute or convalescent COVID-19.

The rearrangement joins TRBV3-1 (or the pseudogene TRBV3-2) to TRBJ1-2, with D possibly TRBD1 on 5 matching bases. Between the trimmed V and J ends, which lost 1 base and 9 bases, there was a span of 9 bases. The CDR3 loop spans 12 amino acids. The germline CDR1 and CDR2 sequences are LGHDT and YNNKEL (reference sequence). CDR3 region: CASSQVQGSYTF. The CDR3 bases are TGTGCCAGCAGCCAAGTGCAGGGAAGCTACACCTTC.

The CDR3 loop reads CASSQDPGGQETQYF. DNA for the CDR3: TGCGCCAGCAGCCAAGACCCGGGGGGCCAAGAGACCCAGTACTTC. The chain has TRBV4-3 and TRBJ2-5, with 7 bases lining up with TRBD2. Trimming took 0 bases from V and 1 from J; bases not matched to a gene: 2. Germline CDR1 and CDR2: LGHNA and YSLEER. The CDR3 spans 15 residues.

The CDR3 sequence: CASRPGRGRRSSGNTIYF. The CDR3 coding sequence is TGTGCCAGCAGGCCGGGTAGGGGGCGCCGAAGCTCTGGAAACACCATATATTTT. This chain links TRBV11-2 with TRBJ1-3, with 7 bases matching TRBD1. The CDR3 is 18 amino acids. Germline-derived CDR1 and CDR2 are SGHAT and FQNNGV. The ends lost 6 bases at V and 0 bases at J; junction bases unmatched: 14.

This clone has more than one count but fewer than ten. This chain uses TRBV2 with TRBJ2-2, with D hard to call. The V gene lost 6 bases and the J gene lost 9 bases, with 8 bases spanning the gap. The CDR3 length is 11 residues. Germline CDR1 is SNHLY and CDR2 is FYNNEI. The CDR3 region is CASSLQRELFF. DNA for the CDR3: TGTGCCAGCAGCCTCCAGAGGGAGCTGTTTTTT.

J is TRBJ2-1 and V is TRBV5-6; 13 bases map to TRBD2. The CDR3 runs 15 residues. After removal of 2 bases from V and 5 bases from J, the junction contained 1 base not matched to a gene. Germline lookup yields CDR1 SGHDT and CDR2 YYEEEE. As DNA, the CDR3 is TGTGCCAGCAGCTTCGGACTAGCGGGGGACAATGAGCAGTTCTTC. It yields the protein CASSFGLAGDNEQFF.

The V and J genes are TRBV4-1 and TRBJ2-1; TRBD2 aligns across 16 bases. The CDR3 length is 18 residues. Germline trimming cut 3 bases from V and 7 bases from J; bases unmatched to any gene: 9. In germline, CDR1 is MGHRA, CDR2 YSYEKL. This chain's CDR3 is CASSQSGTSGGAWNEQFF. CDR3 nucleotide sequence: TGCGCCAGCAGCCAGTCCGGGACTAGCGGGGGGGCCTGGAATGAGCAGTTCTTC.

The CDR3 region has the DNA TGTGCCAGTAGTATGACAGGAATCAATCAGCCCCAGCATTTT. It specifies CASSMTGINQPQHF. The chain recombines TRBV19 with TRBJ1-5; TRBD1 might be the D (6 bases). This CDR3 spans 14 amino acids. The V end lost 3 bases, the J end lost 3 bases, and 9 bases lay between the germline ends. The germline gives CDR1 LNHDA, CDR2 SQIVND (reference sequence).

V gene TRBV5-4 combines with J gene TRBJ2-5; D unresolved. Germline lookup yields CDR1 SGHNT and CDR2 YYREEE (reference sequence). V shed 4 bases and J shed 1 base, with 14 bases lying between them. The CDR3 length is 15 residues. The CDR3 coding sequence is TGTGCCAGCAGCCACCCGTCGGGTCCCCAAGAGACCCAGTACTTC. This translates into CASSHPSGPQETQYF.

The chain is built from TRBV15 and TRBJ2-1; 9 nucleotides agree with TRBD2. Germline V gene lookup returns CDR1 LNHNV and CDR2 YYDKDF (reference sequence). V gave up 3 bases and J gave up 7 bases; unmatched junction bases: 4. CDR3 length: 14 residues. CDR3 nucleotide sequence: TGTGCCACCAGCAGGGGCGGGGGGGCTAATGAGCAGTTCTTC. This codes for CATSRGGGANEQFF.

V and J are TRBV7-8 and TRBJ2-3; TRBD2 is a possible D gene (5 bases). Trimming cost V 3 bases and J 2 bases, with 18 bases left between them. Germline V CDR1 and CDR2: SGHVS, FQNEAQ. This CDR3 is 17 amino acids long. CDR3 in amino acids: CASSFGVPSSTTDTQYF. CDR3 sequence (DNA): TGTGCCAGCAGCTTCGGGGTCCCATCCTCCACCACAGATACGCAGTATTTT.

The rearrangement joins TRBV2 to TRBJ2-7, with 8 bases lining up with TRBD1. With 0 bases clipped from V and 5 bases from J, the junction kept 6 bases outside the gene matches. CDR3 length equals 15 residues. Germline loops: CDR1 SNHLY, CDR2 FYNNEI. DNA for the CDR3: TGTGCCAGCAGTGAAGCGCTTCTGGGACAGGACGAGCAGTACTTC. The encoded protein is CASSEALLGQDEQYF. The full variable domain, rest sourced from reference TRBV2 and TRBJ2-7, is EPEVTQTPSHQVTQMGQEVILRCVPISNHLYFYWYRQILGQKVEFLVSFYNNEISEKSEIFDDQFSVERPDGSNFTLKIRSTKLEDSAMYFCASSEALLGQDEQYFGPGTRLTVT.

CDR3: CASSGTRSTGELFF. As DNA, the CDR3 is TGTGCCAGCAGCGGTACTAGAAGCACCGGGGAGCTGTTTTTT. V gene TRBV5-4 combines with J gene TRBJ2-2; the D gene is possibly TRBD2 (5 bases). CDR1 and CDR2 (germline): SGHNT, YYREEE (reference sequence). V lost 4 bases to trimming and J lost 4 bases, with 11 bases between them. The CDR3 spans 14 residues.

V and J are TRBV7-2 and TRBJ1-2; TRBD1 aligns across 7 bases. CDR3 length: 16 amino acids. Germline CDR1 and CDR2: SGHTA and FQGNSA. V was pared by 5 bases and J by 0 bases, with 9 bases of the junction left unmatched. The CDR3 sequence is CASSPGQKGPNYGYTF. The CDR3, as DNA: TGTGCCAGCAGCCCGGGACAGAAGGGGCCTAACTATGGCTACACCTTC.

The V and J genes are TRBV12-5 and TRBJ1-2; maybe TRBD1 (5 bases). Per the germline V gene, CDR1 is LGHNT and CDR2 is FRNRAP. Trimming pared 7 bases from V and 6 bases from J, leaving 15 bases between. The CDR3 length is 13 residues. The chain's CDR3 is CASAFGDSDGYTF. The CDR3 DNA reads TGTGCTAGTGCCTTCGGGGACTCGGATGGCTACACCTTC.

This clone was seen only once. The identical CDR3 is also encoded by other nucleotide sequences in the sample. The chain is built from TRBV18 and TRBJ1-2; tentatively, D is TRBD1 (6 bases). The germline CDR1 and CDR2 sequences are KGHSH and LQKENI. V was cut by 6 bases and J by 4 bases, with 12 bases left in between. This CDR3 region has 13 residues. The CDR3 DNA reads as TGTGCCAGCTCCCCCGGGGGGCCCTATGGCTACACCTTC. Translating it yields CASSPGGPYGYTF.

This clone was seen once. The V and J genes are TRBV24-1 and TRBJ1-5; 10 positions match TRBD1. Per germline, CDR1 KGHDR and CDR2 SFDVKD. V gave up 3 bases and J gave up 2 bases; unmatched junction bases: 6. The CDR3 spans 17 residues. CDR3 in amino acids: CATSDPDRGTGNQPQHF. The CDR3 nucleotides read TGTGCCACCAGTGATCCGGACAGGGGGACCGGCAATCAGCCCCAGCATTTT.

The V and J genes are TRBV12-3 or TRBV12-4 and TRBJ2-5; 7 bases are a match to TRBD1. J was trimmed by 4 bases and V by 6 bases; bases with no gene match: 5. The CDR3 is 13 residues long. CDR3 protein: CASRTGSGETQYF. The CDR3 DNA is TGTGCCAGCAGGACAGGGTCGGGAGAGACCCAGTACTTC.

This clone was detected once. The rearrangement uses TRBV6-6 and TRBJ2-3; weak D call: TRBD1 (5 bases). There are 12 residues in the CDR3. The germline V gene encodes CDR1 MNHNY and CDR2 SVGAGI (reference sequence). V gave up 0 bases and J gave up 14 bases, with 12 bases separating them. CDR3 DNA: TGTGCCAGCAGTTACTCGAAACAGGAACCGTATTTT. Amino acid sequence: CASSYSKQEPYF.

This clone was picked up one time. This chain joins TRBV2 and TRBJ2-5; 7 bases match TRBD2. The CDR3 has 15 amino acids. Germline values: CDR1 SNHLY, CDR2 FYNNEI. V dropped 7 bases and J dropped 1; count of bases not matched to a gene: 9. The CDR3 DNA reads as TGTGCCAGCACGGGACTGCGGGGGACCCAAGAGACCCAGTACTTC. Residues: CASTGLRGTQETQYF.

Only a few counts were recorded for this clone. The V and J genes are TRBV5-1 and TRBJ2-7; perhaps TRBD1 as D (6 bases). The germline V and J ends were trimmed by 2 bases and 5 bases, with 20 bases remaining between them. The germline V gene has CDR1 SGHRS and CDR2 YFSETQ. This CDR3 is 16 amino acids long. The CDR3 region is CASSLQGPSSWNEQYF. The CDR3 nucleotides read TGCGCCAGCAGCTTACAGGGACCCTCATCTTGGAACGAGCAGTACTTC.

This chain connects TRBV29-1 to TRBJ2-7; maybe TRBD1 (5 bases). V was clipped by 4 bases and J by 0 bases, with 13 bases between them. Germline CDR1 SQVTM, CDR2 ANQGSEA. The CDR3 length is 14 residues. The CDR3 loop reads CSVGLPGLSYEQYF. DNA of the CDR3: TGCAGCGTTGGCTTGCCAGGGCTCTCCTACGAGCAGTACTTC.

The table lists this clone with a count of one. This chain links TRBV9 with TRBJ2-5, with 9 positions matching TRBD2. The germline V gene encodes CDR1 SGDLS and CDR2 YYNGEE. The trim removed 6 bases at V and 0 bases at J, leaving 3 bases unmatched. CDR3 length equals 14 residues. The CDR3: CASTRGGDQETQYF. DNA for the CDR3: TGTGCCAGCACTCGCGGGGGGGACCAAGAGACCCAGTACTTC.

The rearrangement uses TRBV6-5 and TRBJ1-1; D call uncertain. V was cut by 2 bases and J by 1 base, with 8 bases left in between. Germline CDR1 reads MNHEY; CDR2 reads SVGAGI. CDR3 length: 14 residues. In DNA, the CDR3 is TGTGCCAGCAGTTACGAGGATCCGAACACTGAAGCTTTCTTT. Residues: CASSYEDPNTEAFF.

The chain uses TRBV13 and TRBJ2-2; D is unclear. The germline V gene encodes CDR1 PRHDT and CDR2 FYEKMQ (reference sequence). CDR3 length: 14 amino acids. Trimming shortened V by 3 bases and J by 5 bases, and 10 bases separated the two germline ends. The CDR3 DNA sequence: TGTGCCAGCAGCTTTACCAGAAATACCGGGGAGCTGTTTTTT. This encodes CASSFTRNTGELFF.

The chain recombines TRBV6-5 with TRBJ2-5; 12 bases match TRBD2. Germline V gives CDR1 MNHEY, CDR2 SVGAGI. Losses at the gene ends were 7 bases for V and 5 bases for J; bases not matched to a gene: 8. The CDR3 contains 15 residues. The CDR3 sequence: CASNLAGGVRETQYF. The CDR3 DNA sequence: TGTGCCAGCAACCTAGCGGGGGGGGTCCGGGAGACCCAGTACTTC.

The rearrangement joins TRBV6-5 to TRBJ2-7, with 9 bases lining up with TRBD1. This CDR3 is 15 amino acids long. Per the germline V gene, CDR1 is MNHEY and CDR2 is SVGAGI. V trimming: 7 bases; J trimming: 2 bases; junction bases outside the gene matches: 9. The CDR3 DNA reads TGTGCCAGCACTTTGAGGGACAGGGATACCTACGAGCAGTACTTC. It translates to CASTLRDRDTYEQYF.

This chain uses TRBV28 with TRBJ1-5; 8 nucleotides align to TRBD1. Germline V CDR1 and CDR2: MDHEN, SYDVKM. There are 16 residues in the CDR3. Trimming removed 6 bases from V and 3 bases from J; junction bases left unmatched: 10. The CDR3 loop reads CASSKDRGTINQPQHF. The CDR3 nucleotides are TGTGCCAGCAGCAAAGACAGGGGAACGATCAATCAGCCCCAGCATTTT.